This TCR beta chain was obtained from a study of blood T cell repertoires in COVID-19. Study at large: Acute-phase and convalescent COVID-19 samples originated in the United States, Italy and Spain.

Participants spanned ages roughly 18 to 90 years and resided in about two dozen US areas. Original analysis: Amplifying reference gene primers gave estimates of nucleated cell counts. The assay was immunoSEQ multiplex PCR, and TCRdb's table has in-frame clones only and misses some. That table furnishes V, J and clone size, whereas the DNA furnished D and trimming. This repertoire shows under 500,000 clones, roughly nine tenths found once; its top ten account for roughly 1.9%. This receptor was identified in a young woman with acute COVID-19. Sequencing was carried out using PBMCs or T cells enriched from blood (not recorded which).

The CDR3, as DNA: TGTGCCAGCAGCTTAGGACAGAAGGGCGAAGCTTTCTTT. The encoded protein is CASSLGQKGEAFF. V and J are TRBV7-9 and TRBJ1-1, with TRBD1 as a possible D gene (5 bases). The CDR3 length is 13 residues. Germline CDR1 is SEHNR and CDR2 is FQNEAQ (reference sequence). The germline V and J ends were trimmed by 1 base and 8 bases, with 11 bases remaining between them.